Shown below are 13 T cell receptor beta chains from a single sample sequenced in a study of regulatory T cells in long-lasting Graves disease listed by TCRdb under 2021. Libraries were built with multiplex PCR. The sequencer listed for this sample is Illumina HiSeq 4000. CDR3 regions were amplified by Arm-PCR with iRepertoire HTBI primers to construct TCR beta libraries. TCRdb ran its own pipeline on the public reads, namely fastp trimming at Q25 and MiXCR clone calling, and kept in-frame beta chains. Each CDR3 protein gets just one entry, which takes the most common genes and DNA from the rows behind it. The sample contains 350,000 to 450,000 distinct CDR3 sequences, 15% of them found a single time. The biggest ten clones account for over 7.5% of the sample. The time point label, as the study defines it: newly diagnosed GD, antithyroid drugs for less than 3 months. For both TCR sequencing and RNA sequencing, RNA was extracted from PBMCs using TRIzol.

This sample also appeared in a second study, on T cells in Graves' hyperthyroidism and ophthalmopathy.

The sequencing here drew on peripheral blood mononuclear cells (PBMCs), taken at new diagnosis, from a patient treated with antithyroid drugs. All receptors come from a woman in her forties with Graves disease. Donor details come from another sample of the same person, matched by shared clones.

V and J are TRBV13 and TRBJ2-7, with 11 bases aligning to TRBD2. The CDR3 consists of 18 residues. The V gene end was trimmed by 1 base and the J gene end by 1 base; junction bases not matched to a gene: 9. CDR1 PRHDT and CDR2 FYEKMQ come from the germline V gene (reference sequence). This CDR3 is CASSLASLLAGGSYEQYF. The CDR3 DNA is TGTGCCAGCAGCTTAGCCAGTCTCCTAGCGGGAGGTTCCTACGAGCAGTACTTC.

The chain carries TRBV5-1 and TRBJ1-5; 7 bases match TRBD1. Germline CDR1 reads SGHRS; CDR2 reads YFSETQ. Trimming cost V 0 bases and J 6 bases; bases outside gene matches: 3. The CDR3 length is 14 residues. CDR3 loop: CASSLDRGSQPQHF. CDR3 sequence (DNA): TGCGCCAGCAGCTTGGACAGGGGAAGTCAGCCCCAGCATTTT.

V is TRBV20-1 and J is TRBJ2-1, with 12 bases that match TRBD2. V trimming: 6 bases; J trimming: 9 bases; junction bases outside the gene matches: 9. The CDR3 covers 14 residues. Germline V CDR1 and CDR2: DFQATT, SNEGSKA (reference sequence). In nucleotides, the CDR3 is TGCAGTGCCCCCGCCTCTAGCGGGAGGGGTGAGCAGTTCTTC. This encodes CSAPASSGRGEQFF.

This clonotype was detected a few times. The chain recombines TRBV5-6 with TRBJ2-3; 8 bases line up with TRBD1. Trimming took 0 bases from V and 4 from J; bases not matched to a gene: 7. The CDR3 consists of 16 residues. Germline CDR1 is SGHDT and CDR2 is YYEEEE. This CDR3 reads CASSLGGQGAPDTQYF. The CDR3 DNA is TGTGCCAGCAGCTTGGGAGGCCAGGGGGCCCCAGATACGCAGTATTTT.

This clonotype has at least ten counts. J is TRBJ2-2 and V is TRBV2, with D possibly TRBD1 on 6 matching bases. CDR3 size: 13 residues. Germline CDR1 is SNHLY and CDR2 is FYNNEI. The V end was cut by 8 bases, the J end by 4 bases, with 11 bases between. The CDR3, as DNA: TGTGCCAGCTGGACAGTGAGCACCGGGGAGCTGTTTTTT. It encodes CASWTVSTGELFF.

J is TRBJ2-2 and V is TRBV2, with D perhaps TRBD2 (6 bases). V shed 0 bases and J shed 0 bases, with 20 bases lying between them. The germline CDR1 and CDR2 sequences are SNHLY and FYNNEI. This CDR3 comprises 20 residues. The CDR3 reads CASSEANLPSAITNTGELFF. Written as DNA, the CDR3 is TGTGCCAGCAGTGAAGCAAATCTTCCTAGCGCAATTACGAACACCGGGGAGCTGTTTTTT.

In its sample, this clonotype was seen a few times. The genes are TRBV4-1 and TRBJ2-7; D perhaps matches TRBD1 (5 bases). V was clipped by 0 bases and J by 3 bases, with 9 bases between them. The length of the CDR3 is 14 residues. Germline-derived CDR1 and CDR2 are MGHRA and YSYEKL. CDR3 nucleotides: TGCGCCAGCAGCCAAGAGGGGCAGATCTACGAGCAGTACTTC. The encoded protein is CASSQEGQIYEQYF.

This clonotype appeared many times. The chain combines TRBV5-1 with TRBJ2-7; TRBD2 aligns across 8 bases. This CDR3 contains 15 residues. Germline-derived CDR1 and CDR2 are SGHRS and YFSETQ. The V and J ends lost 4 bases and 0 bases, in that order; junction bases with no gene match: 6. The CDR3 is CASSRTSGYSYEQYF. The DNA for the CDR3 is TGCGCCAGCAGCAGAACTAGCGGATACTCCTACGAGCAGTACTTC.

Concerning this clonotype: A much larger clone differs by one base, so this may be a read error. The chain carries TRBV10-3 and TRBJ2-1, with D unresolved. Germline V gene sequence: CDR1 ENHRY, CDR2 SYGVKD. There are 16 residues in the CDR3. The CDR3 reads CAISDSVEIYYDEQFF. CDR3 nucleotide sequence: TGTGCCATCAGCGACTCCGTCGAGATCTACTACGATGAGCAGTTCTTC.

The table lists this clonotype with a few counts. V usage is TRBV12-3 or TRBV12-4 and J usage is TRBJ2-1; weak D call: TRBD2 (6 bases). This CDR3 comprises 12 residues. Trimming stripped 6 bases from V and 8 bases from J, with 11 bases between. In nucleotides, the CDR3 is TGTGCCAGCAGGGCGGAGGGTGATGAGCAGTTCTTC. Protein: CASRAEGDEQFF.

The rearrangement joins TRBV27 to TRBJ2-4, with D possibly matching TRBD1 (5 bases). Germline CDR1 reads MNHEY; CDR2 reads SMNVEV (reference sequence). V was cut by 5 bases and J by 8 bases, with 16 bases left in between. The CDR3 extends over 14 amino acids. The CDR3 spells CASSPDTRGHIQYF. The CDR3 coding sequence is TGTGCCAGCAGTCCGGACACGCGAGGCCACATTCAGTACTTC.

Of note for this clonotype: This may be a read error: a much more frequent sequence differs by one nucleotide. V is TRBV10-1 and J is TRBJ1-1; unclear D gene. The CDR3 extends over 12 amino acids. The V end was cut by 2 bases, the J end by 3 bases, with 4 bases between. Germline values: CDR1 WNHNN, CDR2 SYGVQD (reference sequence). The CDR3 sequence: CASSEGDTEAFF. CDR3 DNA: TGCGCCAGCAGTGAGGGGGACACTGAAGCTTTCTTT.

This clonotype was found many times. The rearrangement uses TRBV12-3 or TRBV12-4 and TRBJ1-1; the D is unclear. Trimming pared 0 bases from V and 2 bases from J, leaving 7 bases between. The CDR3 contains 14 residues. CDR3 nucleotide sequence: TGTGCCAGCAGTTTAGCGTGGGATAACACTGAAGCTTTCTTT. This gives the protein CASSLAWDNTEAFF.